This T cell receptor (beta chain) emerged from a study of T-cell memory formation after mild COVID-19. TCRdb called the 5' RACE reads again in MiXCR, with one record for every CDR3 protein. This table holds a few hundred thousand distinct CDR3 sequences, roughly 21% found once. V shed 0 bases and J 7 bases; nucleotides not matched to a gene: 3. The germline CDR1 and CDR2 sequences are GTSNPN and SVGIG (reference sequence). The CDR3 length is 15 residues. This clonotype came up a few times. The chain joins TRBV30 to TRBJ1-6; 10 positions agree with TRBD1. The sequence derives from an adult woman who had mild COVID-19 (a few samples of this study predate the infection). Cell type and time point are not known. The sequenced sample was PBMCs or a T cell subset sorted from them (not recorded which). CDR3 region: CAWSVRGQGNSPLHF. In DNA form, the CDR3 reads TGTGCCTGGAGTGTTCGGGGACAGGGGAATTCACCCCTCCACTTT.